This TCR beta chain was captured by sequencing in a study of CXCR3-negative and CXCR3-positive naive CD8 T cells. Overall study findings and caveats: CXCR3-negative naive cells had less hydrophobic TRB CDR3s than did CXCR3-positive naive cells.

Via 5' RACE with UMI labels, TRB cDNA libraries were prepared. TCRdb processed the 5' RACE reads again and assigns one entry to each CDR3 protein, with no DNA. This sample carries 75,000 to 100,000 distinct CDR3 sequences, with approximately 1.1% going to the ten biggest clones. Comments on this clonotype: As yet, its antigen is unknown.

Naive CD8+ T cells had a CD45RO-CCR7+CD27+CD95- phenotype. Germline loops: CDR1 DFQATT, CDR2 SNEGSKA (reference sequence). This CDR3 has 12 residues. This chain uses TRBV20-1 with TRBJ2-7. The source material was naive CXCR3+ CD8+ T cells from blood. Subset in this sample: CD45RO-CCR7+CD27+CD95- naive CD8+ T cells expressing CXCR3 (TNR3+). This TCR derives from a human donor in good health. Some clones in this sample may be carry-over from other donors' samples. Here the CDR3 reads CSARRWGYEQYF.